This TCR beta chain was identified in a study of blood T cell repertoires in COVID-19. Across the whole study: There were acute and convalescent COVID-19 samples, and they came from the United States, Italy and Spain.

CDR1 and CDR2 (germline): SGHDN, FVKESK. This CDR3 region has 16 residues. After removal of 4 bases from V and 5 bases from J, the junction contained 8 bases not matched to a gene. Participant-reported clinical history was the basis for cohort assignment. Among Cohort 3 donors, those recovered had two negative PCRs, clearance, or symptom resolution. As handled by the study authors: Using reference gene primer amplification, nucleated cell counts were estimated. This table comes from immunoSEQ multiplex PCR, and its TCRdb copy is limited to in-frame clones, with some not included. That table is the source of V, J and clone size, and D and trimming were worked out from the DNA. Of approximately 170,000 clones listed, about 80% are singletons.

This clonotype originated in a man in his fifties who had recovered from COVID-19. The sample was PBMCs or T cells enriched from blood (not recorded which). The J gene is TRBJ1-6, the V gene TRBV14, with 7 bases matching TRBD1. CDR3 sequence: CASSLWGTADNSPLHF. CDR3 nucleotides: TGTGCCAGCAGCCTCTGGGGGACAGCCGATAATTCACCCCTCCACTTT.